This T cell receptor (beta chain) was obtained from a study of CD8 T cells in ankylosing spondylitis. Study results and limitations: Past studies reported some motif variants in reactive arthritis synovial fluid and blood. Seven to nine highly homologous variants formed a TCR beta motif that appeared characteristic of ankylosing spondylitis blood. The clones that were linked to disease were reported to be significantly enriched in matched synovial fluid samples from ankylosing spondylitis patients. CD8+ cells made up the disease-linked clones, which were relatively rare in peripheral blood.

V gave up 3 bases and J gave up 7 bases, with 10 bases separating them. CDR3 size: 12 residues. As to this clonotype: No antigen is known for it.

TCRdb re-analysed the 5' RACE reads in MiXCR, keeping a single row per CDR3 protein. Of under 300,000 distinct CDR3 sequences listed, over 15% are singletons. This receptor was obtained from a male donor with ankylosing spondylitis or in good health (not recorded which). Sequenced sample: blood, either unsorted or a sorted T cell fraction (not recorded which). The chain employs TRBV12-3 or TRBV12-4 and TRBJ2-7; D not resolved. The CDR3 DNA reads as TGTGCCAGCAGTTTGTATTTTGAGGAGCAGTACTTC. Protein product: CASSLYFEEQYF.